Presented here are 32 T cell receptor beta chains from one specimen sequenced in a study of shared clonotypes between healthy human individuals. Profiling relied on immunoSEQ multiplex PCR, and the TCRdb table lists in-frame clones only, not all of them. Altogether about 470,000 clones are present, roughly 83% being singletons, with the ten largest covering roughly 13%. The specimen sequenced was PBMCs. Every receptor here comes from a woman aged 40 to 49 in good health. Some clones in this sample may be carry-over from other donors' samples.

This rearrangement joins TRBV4-2 to TRBJ2-1; 16 nucleotides line up with TRBD2. The V gene's germline CDR1 is LGHNA and CDR2 YNFKEQ. The CDR3 is made up of 18 amino acids. V shed 1 base, J shed 3 bases, and the junction held 3 bases outside the gene matches. The chain's CDR3 is CASSQGGLAGGGYNEQFF. CDR3 nucleotide sequence: TGTGCCAGCAGCCAAGGGGGACTAGCGGGAGGGGGCTACAATGAGCAGTTCTTC.

The chain has TRBV10-2 and TRBJ2-7, with 10 bases aligning to TRBD2. There are 15 residues in the CDR3. V shed 3 bases and J 7 bases; nucleotides not matched to a gene: 9. Germline V lookup: CDR1 WSHSY, CDR2 SAAADI. CDR3: CASSDLAGGRREQYF. The DNA for the CDR3 is TGCGCCAGCAGTGACTTAGCGGGAGGCCGTCGGGAGCAGTACTTC.

This clone appeared a few times. The chain joins TRBV6-6 to TRBJ2-7; 7 nucleotides line up with TRBD1. The CDR3 is 14 residues long. Per the germline V gene, CDR1 is MNHNY and CDR2 is SVGAGI (reference sequence). Germline trimming cut 3 bases from V and 5 bases from J; bases unmatched to any gene: 7. The CDR3 bases are TGTGCCAGCAGTTATTGGGGAACAGGGGACGAGCAGTACTTC. Translating gives CASSYWGTGDEQYF.

Only a few counts were recorded for this clone. The chain links TRBV7-9 to TRBJ1-2, with D possibly being TRBD1 (6 bases). Germline V lookup: CDR1 SEHNR, CDR2 FQNEAQ (reference sequence). CDR3 length equals 15 residues. V was clipped by 2 bases and J by 3 bases, with 13 bases between them. CDR3 sequence: CASSLPGRGYYGYTF. The CDR3 coding sequence is TGTGCCAGCAGCTTACCGGGCAGGGGTTACTATGGCTACACCTTC.

This chain uses TRBV4-3 with TRBJ1-4; D perhaps matches TRBD1 (5 bases). This CDR3 is 15 amino acids long. The V gene lost 1 base and the J gene lost 5 bases, with 11 bases spanning the gap. Germline CDR1 reads LGHNA; CDR2 reads YSLEER. CDR3 coding DNA: TGCGCCAGCAGCCAAGCGTTGGGGCGGAATGAAAAACTGTTTTTT. Protein sequence: CASSQALGRNEKLFF.

This clone came up many times. The J gene is TRBJ2-1, the V gene TRBV7-7; D possibly uses TRBD1 or TRBD2 (5 bases each). Trimming took off 1 base at V and 9 bases at J, with 10 bases between the two ends. CDR1 and CDR2 from the germline V gene are SSHAT and FNYEAQ (reference sequence). The CDR3 runs to 13 residues. The CDR3 reads CASSLGAGSEQFF. The CDR3 DNA reads as TGTGCCAGCAGCTTAGGGGCAGGGAGTGAGCAGTTCTTC. The full variable domain, completed using reference TRBV7-7 and TRBJ2-1, is GAGVSQSPRYKVTKRGQDVTLRCDPISSHATLYWYQQALGQGPEFLTYFNYEAQPDKSGLPSDRFSAERPEGSISTLTIQRTEQRDSAMYRCASSLGAGSEQFFGPGTRLTVL.

V is TRBV18 and J is TRBJ2-1; D unclear. The CDR3 loop spans 13 amino acids. Trimming shortened V by 3 bases and J by 6 bases, and 9 bases separated the two germline ends. CDR1 and CDR2 from the germline V gene are KGHSH and LQKENI. This CDR3 reads CASSPPSLNEQFF. The CDR3 nucleotides are TGTGCCAGCTCACCGCCCAGCCTCAATGAGCAGTTCTTC.

Concerning this clone: The sample holds other DNA sequences that translate to the same CDR3. The chain carries TRBV7-2 and TRBJ2-7, with 12 positions matching TRBD2. The germline V gene has CDR1 SGHTA and CDR2 FQGNSA. Unmatched junction bases numbered 2, after V lost 4 bases and J lost 1 base. The CDR3 length is 15 residues. The CDR3 nucleotides read TGTGCCAGCAGCTCCACTAGCGGGAGGTCCTACGAGCAGTACTTC. It translates to CASSSTSGRSYEQYF.

The chain joins TRBV5-1 to TRBJ2-1; 8 bases map to TRBD2. The germline gives CDR1 SGHRS, CDR2 YFSETQ. V trimming: 2 bases; J trimming: 8 bases; junction bases outside the gene matches: 9. This CDR3 spans 15 amino acids. CDR3: CASSFSGSKGDEQFF. CDR3 sequence (DNA): TGCGCCAGCAGCTTCAGCGGGAGTAAGGGGGATGAGCAGTTCTTC.

This chain joins TRBV28 and TRBJ1-2, with D tentatively TRBD1 (5 bases). The CDR3 has 16 residues. The V gene lost 2 bases and the J gene lost 1 base, with 14 bases spanning the gap. CDR1 is MDHEN, CDR2 SYDVKM, per germline. CDR3 coding DNA: TGTGCCAGCAGTTTAAGTGGGGCAGTTGTTAACTATGGCTACACCTTC. Protein: CASSLSGAVVNYGYTF.

J is TRBJ2-7 and V is TRBV7-6, with D possibly TRBD1 on 6 matching bases. Germline CDR1 SGHVS, CDR2 FNYEAQ. Trimming cost V 4 bases and J 4 bases, with 17 bases left between them. CDR3 length: 15 amino acids. DNA for the CDR3: TGTGCCAGCAGCTCGCAACAGGGTCTTCTTTACGAGCAGTACTTC. Amino acid sequence: CASSSQQGLLYEQYF.

This clone appeared a single time. The chain combines TRBV2 with TRBJ1-3; D uncertain. The ends were cut back, 3 bases at V and 0 bases at J, with 6 bases in the middle. Germline CDR1 reads SNHLY; CDR2 reads FYNNEI. The CDR3 contains 14 residues. CDR3 in amino acids: CASSDLSSGNTIYF. Written as DNA, the CDR3 is TGTGCCAGCAGTGACCTCAGCTCTGGAAACACCATATATTTT.

V gene TRBV5-4 combines with J gene TRBJ1-1; possible D gene TRBD1, 5 bases. The CDR3 contains 14 residues. V lost 0 bases and J lost 0, with 6 bases in between. Germline V gene sequence: CDR1 SGHNT, CDR2 YYREEE (reference sequence). The chain's CDR3 is CASSLAGMNTEAFF. CDR3 DNA sequence: TGTGCCAGCAGCTTGGCAGGGATGAACACTGAAGCTTTCTTT. Variable domain in full (rest from reference TRBV5-4 and TRBJ1-1): ETGVTQSPTHLIKTRGQQVTLRCSSQSGHNTVSWYQQALGQGPQFIFQYYREEENGRGNFPPRFSGLQFPNYSSELNVNALELDDSALYLCASSLAGMNTEAFFGQGTRLTVV.

A note on this clone: A far larger clone differs by one base, so this is likely a read error. The V and J genes are TRBV28 and TRBJ2-7, with 10 bases fitting TRBD2. J was trimmed by 3 bases and V by 2 bases; bases with no gene match: 7. The CDR3 runs to 16 residues. Germline CDR1 reads MDHEN; CDR2 reads SYDVKM. The CDR3 nucleotides are TGTGCCAGCAGTTTAAAACGGACTAGCGGATACTACGAGCAGTACTTC. Its translation is CASSLKRTSGYYEQYF.

The J gene is TRBJ2-1, the V gene TRBV19, with a weak D call TRBD1 (6 bases). The CDR3 runs 15 residues. The V gene's germline CDR1 is LNHDA and CDR2 SQIVND (reference sequence). V was shortened by 3 bases and J by 4 bases, with 13 bases between the two germline ends. The CDR3 DNA is TGTGCCAGTAGTATCCGCAGGGGTTTATACAATGAGCAGTTCTTC. It is translated as CASSIRRGLYNEQFF.

The chain links TRBV7-9 to TRBJ2-7; 12 bases agree with TRBD2. The CDR3 length is 15 residues. CDR1 is SEHNR, CDR2 FQNEAQ, per germline (reference sequence). J was trimmed by 6 bases and V by 6 bases; bases with no gene match: 9. The CDR3 DNA reads as TGTGCCAGCAGTCCTGGACTAGCGGGACCGGGCGAGCAGTACTTC. It yields the protein CASSPGLAGPGEQYF.

The CDR3 reads CASSPQGAQETQYF. In DNA, the CDR3 is TGTGCCAGCAGCCCACAGGGGGCCCAAGAGACCCAGTACTTC. This chain uses TRBV7-3 with TRBJ2-5, with TRBD1 identical over 9 bases. J was trimmed by 1 base and V by 5 bases; bases with no gene match: 2. Germline V lookup: CDR1 SGHTA, CDR2 FQGTGA. CDR3 size: 14 residues.

The CDR3, as DNA: TGTGCCAGCAGCCGCTTTGGTAGCGGAAACACCGGGGAGCTGTTTTTT. The encoded protein is CASSRFGSGNTGELFF. V and J are TRBV7-6 and TRBJ2-2; a possible D gene is TRBD2 (6 bases). This CDR3 is built from 16 residues. Trimming stripped 5 bases from V and 2 bases from J, with 15 bases between. Germline values: CDR1 SGHVS, CDR2 FNYEAQ.

This clone came up once. The J gene is TRBJ1-4, the V gene TRBV10-1; perhaps TRBD1 as D (5 bases). CDR1 is WNHNN and CDR2 is SYGVQD in the germline V gene (reference sequence). CDR3 length: 14 residues. V gave up 8 bases and J gave up 6 bases, with 16 bases separating them. The DNA for the CDR3 is TGCGCCAGCCCTGGGACCGTTCCTGATGAAAAACTGTTTTTT. This gives the protein CASPGTVPDEKLFF.

This clone appeared once. The gene calls are TRBV2 and TRBJ1-2, with D possibly TRBD1 on 5 matching bases. The CDR3 loop spans 14 amino acids. V was clipped by 5 bases and J by 8 bases, with 18 bases between them. Germline CDR1 SNHLY, CDR2 FYNNEI. The CDR3 nucleotides read TGTGCCAGCAGTCTCGACCCGCAGGGAAGGGGCTACACCTTC. It codes for CASSLDPQGRGYTF.

This chain joins TRBV11-2 and TRBJ2-7; no clear D gene. This CDR3 has 14 amino acids. Trimming removed 2 bases from V and 0 bases from J, with 8 bases in between. In germline, CDR1 is SGHAT, CDR2 FQNNGV. CDR3 nucleotide sequence: TGTGCCAGCAGCTTAATGTGGAGCTCCTACGAGCAGTACTTC. This codes for CASSLMWSSYEQYF.

The CDR3 coding sequence is TGTGCCAGCAGCTTACGGACTAGCGGGAGGGCCAAGGAGCAGTTCTTC. Its protein product is CASSLRTSGRAKEQFF. This chain connects TRBV5-6 to TRBJ2-1; TRBD2 matches 15 bases. There are 16 residues in the CDR3. The trim removed 2 bases at V and 10 bases at J, leaving 7 bases unmatched. The germline V gene encodes CDR1 SGHDT and CDR2 YYEEEE.

The chain is built from TRBV30 and TRBJ1-5; D is perhaps TRBD1 (5 bases). Germline V gene lookup returns CDR1 GTSNPN and CDR2 SVGIG (reference sequence). CDR3 length equals 13 residues. V dropped 2 bases and J dropped 7 bases, with 12 bases sitting between them. The CDR3, as DNA: TGTGCCTGGAGTATCGGGGACGACCAGCCCCAGCATTTT. This sequence encodes CAWSIGDDQPQHF.

CDR3 bases: TGTGCCTGGAGTCGGGACACCCTCTCTGGAAACACCATATATTTT. Translated, it gives CAWSRDTLSGNTIYF. The chain recombines TRBV30 with TRBJ1-3, with a weak D call TRBD1 (6 bases). V lost 2 bases, J lost 0 bases, and 11 bases lay in between. CDR3 size: 15 residues. Germline V lookup: CDR1 GTSNPN, CDR2 SVGIG (reference sequence). The complete variable domain, with remaining parts taken from reference TRBV30 and TRBJ1-3, reads SQTIHQWPATLVQPVGSPLSLECTVEGTSNPNLYWYRQAAGRGLQLLFYSVGIGQISSEVPQNLSASRPQDRQFILSSKKLLLSDSGFYLCAWSRDTLSGNTIYFGEGSWLTVV.

The chain has TRBV21-1 and TRBJ1-1; TRBD1 was called by the table and not checked on the DNA. TRBV21-1 counts as a pseudogene. There are 15 residues in the CDR3. DNA for the CDR3: TGTGCCAGCAGCAAAGGGACAGTCCTGAACACTGAAGCTTTCTTT. Protein product: CASSKGTVLNTEAFF.

This chain uses TRBV2 with TRBJ1-2, with TRBD1 identical over 8 bases. The germline V gene has CDR1 SNHLY and CDR2 FYNNEI. V lost 0 bases to trimming and J lost 8 bases; unmatched junction nucleotides: 5. The CDR3 has 14 residues. The CDR3 DNA follows: TGTGCCAGCAGTGAAGCTAGGACAGGGTTAGGCTACACCTTC. Amino acid sequence: CASSEARTGLGYTF.

A word on this clone: A far larger clone is a single base away, which makes a read error likely. The rearrangement joins TRBV10-3 to TRBJ1-2; TRBD1 aligns across 11 bases. The V segment lost 0 bases and the J segment 10 bases; nucleotides outside the gene matches: 1. The CDR3 loop spans 13 amino acids. Germline CDR1 reads ENHRY; CDR2 reads SYGVKD. The CDR3 DNA follows: TGTGCCATCAGTGAGTCGGGACAGGGGGACTACACCTTC. Its translation: CAISESGQGDYTF.

The chain links TRBV28 to TRBJ1-1; tentatively, D is TRBD1 (6 bases). Trimming cost V 3 bases and J 6 bases, with 14 bases left between them. From germline, CDR1 is MDHEN and CDR2 SYDVKM. The CDR3 consists of 14 residues. The CDR3 DNA is TGTGCCAGCAGTTTGTTGACAAGGGGGGCTGAAGCTTTCTTT. Amino acids: CASSLLTRGAEAFF.

This clone was seen more than once but under ten times. Just one base apart from a much larger clone, this may be a read error. This chain joins TRBV5-3 and TRBJ2-2; 16 bases fit TRBD2. TRBV5-3 belongs to the ORF category, with a function that is uncertain. The CDR3 sequence is 18 residues long. This chain's CDR3 is CARSLGGLAGGNAGELFF. CDR3 DNA: TGTGCCAGAAGCTTGGGGGGACTAGCGGGAGGGAACGCCGGGGAGCTGTTTTTT.

This clone was detected once. The genes are TRBV10-2 and TRBJ1-1; perhaps TRBD1 as D (6 bases). The CDR3 sequence is 15 residues long. Trimming removed 3 bases from V and 3 bases from J, with 14 bases in between. The germline gives CDR1 WSHSY, CDR2 SAAADI. In DNA, the CDR3 is TGCGCCAGCAGTGACCACAGGGTTTTCGACACTGAAGCTTTCTTT. Its protein is CASSDHRVFDTEAFF.

V gene TRBV7-9 combines with J gene TRBJ2-3; no clear D. The CDR3 has 15 amino acids. The germline V gene has CDR1 SEHNR and CDR2 FQNEAQ (reference sequence). Trimming took off 1 base at V and 4 bases at J, with 12 bases between the two ends. The CDR3 sequence is CASSLVGSAADTQYF. In nucleotides, the CDR3 is TGTGCCAGCAGCTTAGTGGGAAGCGCGGCAGATACGCAGTATTTT.

The chain joins TRBV2 to TRBJ1-1, with D possibly matching TRBD1 (6 bases). Germline CDR1 and CDR2: SNHLY and FYNNEI. The CDR3 has 13 amino acids. Trimming left V 10 bases short and J 2 bases short, with 14 bases between. CDR3 sequence reads: CANEGVYNTEAFF. CDR3 DNA sequence: TGTGCCAACGAGGGGGTGTATAACACTGAAGCTTTCTTT.